The clone carrying this TCR beta chain was seen only a few times. This specimen belongs to a study of T-cell memory formation after mild COVID-19. TCRdb re-derived calls from the 5' RACE reads in MiXCR, one entry per CDR3 protein. The table shows hundreds of thousands of distinct CDR3 sequences, with approximately 15% occurring only once. The V and J ends lost 0 bases and 6 bases respectively, with 9 bases between them. CDR3 size: 14 residues. The germline CDR1 and CDR2 sequences are MGHRA and YSYEKL. The chain uses TRBV4-1 and TRBJ2-1, with D unclear. Sequencing was carried out using PBMCs or a T cell subset sorted from them (not recorded which). The receptor was isolated from a man aged 18 to 35 who had mild COVID-19 (a few samples of this study predate the infection). Cell type and time point are not known. The CDR3 loop is CASSQDATSNEQFF. CDR3 nucleotides: TGCGCCAGCAGCCAAGATGCCACGTCCAATGAGCAGTTCTTC.